One sample yielded the 22 T cell receptor beta chains listed below, sequenced in a study of spatial heterogeneity in lung cancer. Time point indicated: sample taken at primary tumor resection. TCRdb used MiXCR to reprocess the 5' RACE reads, holding one entry per CDR3 protein. The sample yields approximately 40,000 distinct CDR3 sequences, approximately 5.5% seen once. This sample comprised PBMCs, obtained at surgery. The receptors here all came from a female donor with early-stage non-small cell lung cancer.

This clonotype was detected ten times or more. The chain recombines TRBV5-1 with TRBJ2-3, with 12 nucleotides matching TRBD2. Per the germline V gene, CDR1 is SGHRS and CDR2 is YFSETQ. V was clipped by 1 base and J by 8 bases; unmatched bases: 5. CDR3 length: 15 amino acids. CDR3 bases: TGCGCCAGCAGCTTGCTAGCGGGGGGGCTCTCTACGCAGTATTTT. It is translated as CASSLLAGGLSTQYF. The variable domain in full, with the rest retrieved from reference TRBV5-1 and TRBJ2-3, is KAGVTQTPRYLIKTRGQQVTLSCSPISGHRSVSWYQQTPGQGLQFLFEYFSETQRNKGNFPGRFSGRQFSNSRSEMNVSTLELGDSALYLCASSLLAGGLSTQYFGPGTRLTVL.

This clonotype was observed at least ten times. J is TRBJ2-3 and V is TRBV20-1; D not certain. Germline V gives CDR1 DFQATT, CDR2 SNEGSKA (reference sequence). The CDR3 is 14 residues long. V lost 2 bases and J 6 bases, leaving 15 bases between the germline ends. The CDR3 reads CSARPRRSVDTQYF. For the CDR3, the DNA is TGCAGTGCTAGACCCCGTAGGTCGGTTGATACGCAGTATTTT.

This clonotype was seen repeatedly, ten times or more. This sequence joins TRBV5-1 and TRBJ1-1; D remains ambiguous. Deletions cut 0 bases from V and 0 bases from J, with 6 bases between. This CDR3 comprises 14 residues. Germline assignment: CDR1 SGHRS and CDR2 YFSETQ. CDR3 DNA sequence: TGCGCCAGCAGCTTGGGGGCGGTGAACACTGAAGCTTTCTTT. This encodes CASSLGAVNTEAFF.

This clonotype was seen ten or more times. The chain employs TRBV25-1 and TRBJ1-6; 7 positions agree with TRBD1. With V trimmed by 5 bases and J by 0 bases, 10 bases remained unmatched. CDR3 length: 18 amino acids. Germline lookup yields CDR1 MGHDK and CDR2 SYGVNS. The DNA of the CDR3 is TGTGCCAGCAGTTCGGTTGAGGGGGCCCTCTCCTATAATTCACCCCTCCACTTT. Protein product: CASSSVEGALSYNSPLHF.

The chain carries TRBV7-2 and TRBJ1-2, with no clear D. Trimming left V 1 base short and J 2 bases short, with 8 bases between. This CDR3 comprises 14 residues. The germline V gene has CDR1 SGHTA and CDR2 FQGNSA. The DNA of the CDR3 is TGTGCCAGCAGCTTAGGACCTGCGAACTATGGCTACACCTTC. Translating gives CASSLGPANYGYTF.

This clonotype came up many times. This chain joins TRBV7-8 and TRBJ2-1; 11 nucleotides align to TRBD2. Germline V gene data show CDR1 as SGHVS and CDR2 as FQNEAQ. CDR3 size: 16 residues. J lost 8 bases, V lost 2 bases, and 8 bases had no gene match. This CDR3 reads CASSLLAGGGFDEQFF. The CDR3 DNA sequence: TGTGCCAGCAGCTTATTAGCGGGAGGGGGGTTCGATGAGCAGTTCTTC.

The V and J genes are TRBV2 and TRBJ2-7; 10 bases match TRBD1. The CDR3 is made up of 14 amino acids. V lost 6 bases, J lost 7 bases, and 9 bases stayed unmatched. The germline CDR1 and CDR2 sequences are SNHLY and FYNNEI. CDR3 nucleotide sequence: TGTGCCAGCAGCTCCGGGACAGGGGAAAGGGAGCAGTACTTC. Its protein product is CASSSGTGEREQYF.

This clonotype showed up just a few times. One end of the junction fails to match germline, which may point to a read error. This chain connects TRBV4-3 to TRBJ2-7, with a weak D call TRBD1 (6 bases). The germline V gene has CDR1 LGHNA and CDR2 YSLEER. The CDR3 is made up of 17 amino acids. CDR3 DNA: TGCGCCAGCAACCAAGGAATTCAGGGGCTCGAAGCCTACGAGCAGTACTTC. The encoded protein is CASNQGIQGLEAYEQYF.

This clonotype was counted ten times or more. The J gene is TRBJ1-6, the V gene TRBV5-1; maybe TRBD1 (5 bases). This CDR3 has 15 residues. Per the germline V gene, CDR1 is SGHRS and CDR2 is YFSETQ. V dropped 3 bases and J dropped 7 bases, with 14 bases sitting between them. The CDR3, as DNA: TGCGCCAGCAGCTGGGCCGGGACGGAGAATTCACCCCTCCACTTT. Encoded protein: CASSWAGTENSPLHF.

This clonotype showed up many times. The gene calls are TRBV5-1 and TRBJ1-4, with a tentative D call TRBD1 (5 bases). Trimming removed 6 bases at V and 0 bases at J, with 9 bases between. Looked up from germline, CDR1 is SGHRS and CDR2 is YFSETQ. There are 14 residues in the CDR3. CDR3 protein: CASKEGPTNEKLFF. DNA for the CDR3: TGCGCCAGCAAGGAGGGACCAACTAATGAAAAACTGTTTTTT.

Of note for this clonotype: One end of the junction fails to match germline, which may point to a read error. The CDR3 DNA sequence: TGTGCCAGCAGCTTGGGCAGGCGAAAGGACTTC. It specifies CASSLGRRKDF. The chain combines TRBV5-8 with TRBJ2-7; D gene unclear. The CDR3 consists of 11 residues. Germline CDR1 is SGHTS and CDR2 is YDEGEE.

This clonotype was seen ten or more times. The chain is built from TRBV6-5 and TRBJ2-3, with D possibly matching TRBD2 (5 bases). Trimming removed 5 bases at V and 2 bases at J, with 17 bases between. The CDR3 totals 16 residues. The germline V gene has CDR1 MNHEY and CDR2 SVGAGI. CDR3 loop: CASSPKPRAHTDTQYF. The CDR3 DNA sequence: TGTGCCAGCAGTCCCAAGCCGAGGGCACACACAGATACGCAGTATTTT.

This clonotype appeared many times. The CDR3 reads CASEMGVPHGNQPQHF. CDR3 nucleotide sequence: TGTGCCAGCGAGATGGGGGTCCCCCATGGCAATCAGCCCCAGCATTTT. This chain uses TRBV6-6 with TRBJ1-5; possibly TRBD1 for D (5 bases). Per the germline V gene, CDR1 is MNHNY and CDR2 is SVGAGI (reference sequence). Trimming stripped 8 bases from V and 2 bases from J, with 19 bases between. This CDR3 region has 16 residues.

This clonotype was counted at least ten times. The rearrangement joins TRBV6-5 to TRBJ2-7, with TRBD1 matching over 7 bases. This CDR3 has 15 amino acids. V lost 2 bases and J lost 1; bases outside the gene matches: 5. Germline loops: CDR1 MNHEY, CDR2 SVGAGI. The CDR3 loop is CASSYRPGGSYEQYF. Here the CDR3 DNA reads TGTGCCAGCAGTTACCGGCCAGGGGGTTCCTACGAGCAGTACTTC.

The chain has TRBV27 and TRBJ1-2; 7 nucleotides line up with TRBD1. Trimming removed 6 bases from V and 8 bases from J; junction bases left unmatched: 18. CDR3 length: 16 amino acids. Germline V gene sequence: CDR1 MNHEY, CDR2 SMNVEV (reference sequence). The CDR3: CASSQTSTGVGGGYTF. The CDR3 nucleotides are TGTGCCAGCAGCCAAACCTCTACAGGGGTCGGTGGCGGCTACACCTTC.

This clonotype was seen repeatedly, ten times or more. This rearrangement joins TRBV5-1 to TRBJ1-4; a possible D gene is TRBD1 (6 bases). The V gene's germline CDR1 is SGHRS and CDR2 YFSETQ. V was trimmed by 5 bases and J by 2 bases, leaving 16 bases between them. CDR3 length: 16 residues. CDR3 sequence: CASRNRWGRTNEKLFF. CDR3 nucleotide sequence: TGCGCCAGCAGAAATAGATGGGGGCGGACTAATGAAAAACTGTTTTTT.

V usage is TRBV11-2 and J usage is TRBJ1-6, with 8 bases matching TRBD1. The CDR3 is 15 amino acids. The germline V gene encodes CDR1 SGHAT and CDR2 FQNNGV. The trim removed 5 bases at V and 13 bases at J, leaving 13 bases unmatched. Written as DNA, the CDR3 is TGTGCCAGCAGCCCCGGACAGGGAGGCTTCTTCCCCCTCCACTTT. Protein product: CASSPGQGGFFPLHF.

This clonotype was seen many times. The rearrangement uses TRBV7-9 and TRBJ2-2, with 10 bases lining up with TRBD2. CDR3 length equals 19 residues. CDR1 is SEHNR, CDR2 FQNEAQ, per germline (reference sequence). V was pared by 5 bases and J by 0 bases, with 12 bases of the junction left unmatched. The CDR3 loop reads CASSTLLAGNHSNTGELFF. CDR3 bases: TGTGCCAGCAGCACACTACTAGCGGGGAATCATTCGAACACCGGGGAGCTGTTTTTT.

This clonotype has only a few counts. The rearrangement links TRBV12-3 or TRBV12-4 to TRBJ1-3, with TRBD1 matching 7 bases. There are 16 residues in the CDR3. The J segment lost 4 bases and the V segment lost 4 bases, leaving 10 bases of the junction unmatched. The CDR3 bases are TGTGCCAGCAGTTCTGGACAGGACCCCGCAGGAAACACCATATATTTT. Translation gives CASSSGQDPAGNTIYF.

At least ten counts were recorded for this clonotype. The chain joins TRBV29-1 to TRBJ1-2, with D maybe TRBD1 (5 bases). This CDR3 region has 11 residues. CDR1 and CDR2 (germline): SQVTM, ANQGSEA. V lost 5 bases and J 8 bases, leaving 12 bases between the germline ends. CDR3 sequence: CSVPVGVGYTF. The CDR3 DNA sequence: TGCAGCGTTCCCGTGGGGGTGGGCTACACCTTC.

In this sample, this clonotype turned up many times. The CDR3 coding sequence is TGTGCCAGCAGCTTAGTACAGGGCTATCAGCCCCAGCATTTT. It encodes CASSLVQGYQPQHF. The chain joins TRBV7-2 to TRBJ1-5, with D possibly TRBD1 on 6 matching bases. The germline gives CDR1 SGHTA, CDR2 FQGNSA. The CDR3 runs to 14 residues. Trimming left V 1 base short and J 5 bases short, with 9 bases between.

This clonotype was observed many times. The rearrangement joins TRBV6-2 or TRBV6-3 to TRBJ2-3; 11 bases align to TRBD2. Germline CDR1 and CDR2: MNHEY and SVGEGT. V lost 0 bases and J lost 5; bases outside the gene matches: 7. The length of the CDR3 is 17 residues. The CDR3 reads CASSYSMSLAGGDTQYF. The CDR3 DNA is TGTGCCAGCAGTTACTCGATGAGCCTAGCGGGGGGAGATACGCAGTATTTT.